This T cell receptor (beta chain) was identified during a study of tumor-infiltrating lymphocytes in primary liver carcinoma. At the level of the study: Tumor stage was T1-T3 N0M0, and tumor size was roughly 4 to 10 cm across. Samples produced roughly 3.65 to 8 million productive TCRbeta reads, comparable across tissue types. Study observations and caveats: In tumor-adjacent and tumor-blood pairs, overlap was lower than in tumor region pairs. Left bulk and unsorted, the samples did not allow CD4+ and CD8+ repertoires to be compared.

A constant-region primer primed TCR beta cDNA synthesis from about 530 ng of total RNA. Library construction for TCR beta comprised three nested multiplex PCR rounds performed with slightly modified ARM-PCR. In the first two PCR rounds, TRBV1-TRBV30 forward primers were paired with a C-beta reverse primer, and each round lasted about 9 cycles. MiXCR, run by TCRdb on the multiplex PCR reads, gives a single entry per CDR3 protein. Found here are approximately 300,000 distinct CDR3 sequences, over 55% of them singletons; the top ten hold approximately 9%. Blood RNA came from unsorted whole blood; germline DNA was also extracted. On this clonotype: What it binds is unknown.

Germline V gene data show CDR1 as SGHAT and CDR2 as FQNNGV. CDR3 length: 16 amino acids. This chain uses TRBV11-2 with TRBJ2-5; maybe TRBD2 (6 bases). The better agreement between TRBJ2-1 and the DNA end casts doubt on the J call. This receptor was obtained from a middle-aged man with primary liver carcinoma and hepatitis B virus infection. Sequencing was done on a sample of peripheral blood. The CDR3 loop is CASSLNRDSGRETQFF. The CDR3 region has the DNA TGTGCCAGCAGCTTAAACCGGGACTCAGGACGAGAAACCCAGTTCTTC.